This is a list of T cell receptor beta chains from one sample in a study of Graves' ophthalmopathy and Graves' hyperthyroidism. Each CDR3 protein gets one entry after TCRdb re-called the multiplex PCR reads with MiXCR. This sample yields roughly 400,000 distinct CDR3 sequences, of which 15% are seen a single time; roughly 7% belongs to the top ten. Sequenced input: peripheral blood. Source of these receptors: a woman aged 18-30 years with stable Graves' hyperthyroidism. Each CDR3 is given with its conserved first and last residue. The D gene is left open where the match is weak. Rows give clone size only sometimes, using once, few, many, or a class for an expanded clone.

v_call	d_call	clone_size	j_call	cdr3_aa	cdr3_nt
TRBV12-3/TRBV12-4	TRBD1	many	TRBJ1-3	CASSRDRVGNTIYF	TGTGCCAGCAGCCGCGACAGGGTGGGAAACACCATATATTTT
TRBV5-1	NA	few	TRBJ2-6	CASSLGLWDAGANVLTF	TGCGCCAGCAGCTTGGGGTTGTGGGATGCTGGGGCCAACGTCCTGACTTTC
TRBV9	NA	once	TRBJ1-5	CASSVGWSGNQPQHF	TGTGCCAGCAGCGTAGGTTGGTCGGGCAATCAGCCCCAGCATTTT
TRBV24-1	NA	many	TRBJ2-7	CATSDLLTSEQYF	TGTGCCACCAGTGATTTGCTTACGAGCGAGCAGTACTTC
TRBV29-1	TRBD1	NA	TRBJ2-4	CSVATGAKNIQYF	TGCAGCGTAGCCACAGGGGCAAAAAACATTCAGTACTTC
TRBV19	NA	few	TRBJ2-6	CASSIWKGSGANVLTF	TGTGCCAGTAGTATTTGGAAGGGCTCTGGGGCCAACGTCCTGACTTTC
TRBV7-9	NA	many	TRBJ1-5	CASSPGTSEYQPQHF	TGTGCCAGCAGCCCCGGGACGTCGGAGTATCAGCCCCAGCATTTT
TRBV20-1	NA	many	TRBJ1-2	CSARSRTGSLTGYTF	TGCAGTGCTAGAAGTCGAACAGGGAGCCTCACTGGCTACACCTTC
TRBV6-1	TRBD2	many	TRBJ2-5	CASTKAGGRQTQYF	TGTGCCAGCACTAAAGCGGGGGGGAGGCAGACCCAGTACTTC
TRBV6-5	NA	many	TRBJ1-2	CASRDSYHGYTF	TGTGCCAGCAGAGACTCGTACCACGGCTACACCTTC
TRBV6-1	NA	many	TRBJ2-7	CASRTRGGTLYEQYF	TGTGCCAGCAGGACAAGGGGGGGGACCCTCTACGAGCAGTACTTC
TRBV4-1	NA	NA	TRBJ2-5	CASSQVGSGLGETQYF	TGCGCCAGCAGCCAAGTAGGATCCGGGCTGGGGGAGACCCAGTACTTC
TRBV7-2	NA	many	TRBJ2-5	CASSPGAIETQYF	TGTGCCAGCAGCCCCGGAGCCATAGAGACCCAGTACTTC
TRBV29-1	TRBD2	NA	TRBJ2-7	CSVTDSGGSSYEQYF	TGCAGCGTGACCGATAGCGGGGGAAGCTCCTACGAGCAGTACTTC
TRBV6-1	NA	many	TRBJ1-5	CASSDQGINQPQHF	TGTGCCAGCAGTGACCAGGGGATCAATCAGCCCCAGCATTTT
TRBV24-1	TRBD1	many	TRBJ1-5	CATSDPQGIQPQHF	TGTGCCACCAGTGATCCACAGGGGATACAGCCCCAGCATTTT
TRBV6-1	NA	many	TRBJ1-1	CASSEAEDTEAFF	TGTGCCAGCAGTGAAGCGGAGGACACTGAAGCTTTCTTT
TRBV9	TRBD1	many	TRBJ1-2	CASSVSGQGIGYTF	TGTGCCAGCAGCGTAAGCGGACAGGGCATTGGCTACACCTTC
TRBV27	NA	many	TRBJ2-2	CASSLAGRNGGELFF	TGTGCCAGCAGTTTAGCGGGGCGTAACGGCGGGGAGCTGTTTTTT
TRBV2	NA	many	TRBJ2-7	CASIGQYEQYF	TGTGCCAGCATCGGACAGTACGAGCAGTACTTC
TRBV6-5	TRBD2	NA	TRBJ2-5	CASSSNGLAGEGETQYF	TGTGCCAGCAGTTCCAACGGACTAGCGGGAGAGGGGGAGACCCAGTACTTC
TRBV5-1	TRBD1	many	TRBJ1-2	CASSLVATGDGYTF	TGCGCCAGCAGCTTGGTAGCGACAGGGGATGGCTACACCTTC
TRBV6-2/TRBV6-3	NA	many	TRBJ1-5	CASRATGNQPQHF	TGTGCCAGCAGGGCCACGGGCAATCAGCCCCAGCATTTT
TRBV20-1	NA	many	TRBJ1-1	CSASRGVANTEAFF	TGCAGTGCTAGTCGGGGGGTAGCGAACACTGAAGCTTTCTTT
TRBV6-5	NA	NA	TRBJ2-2	CASSSYSNTGELFF	TGTGCCAGCAGTTCCTACTCGAACACCGGGGAGCTGTTTTTT
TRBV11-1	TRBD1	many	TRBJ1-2	CASSLGLGGQGNYGYTF	TGTGCCAGCAGCTTAGGCCTCGGGGGACAGGGGAACTATGGCTACACCTTC
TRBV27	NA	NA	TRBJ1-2	CASSSRVERLYGYTF	TGTGCCAGCTCCTCCCGAGTAGAGAGACTGTATGGCTACACCTTC
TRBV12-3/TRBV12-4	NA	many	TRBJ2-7	CASSNSLQRYEQYF	TGTGCCAGCTCTAACTCCCTACAGCGGTACGAGCAGTACTTC
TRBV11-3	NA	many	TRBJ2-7	CASSLTATYEQYF	TGTGCCAGCAGCTTGACAGCAACCTACGAGCAGTACTTC
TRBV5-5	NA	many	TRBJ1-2	CASRLTGSPSLYGYTF	TGTGCCAGCAGGTTAACGGGCAGCCCCTCCCTTTATGGCTACACCTTC
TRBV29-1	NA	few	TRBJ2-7	CSVGSRTPRGNSYEQYF	TGCAGCGTTGGGTCCCGGACCCCCCGAGGGAACTCCTACGAGCAGTACTTC